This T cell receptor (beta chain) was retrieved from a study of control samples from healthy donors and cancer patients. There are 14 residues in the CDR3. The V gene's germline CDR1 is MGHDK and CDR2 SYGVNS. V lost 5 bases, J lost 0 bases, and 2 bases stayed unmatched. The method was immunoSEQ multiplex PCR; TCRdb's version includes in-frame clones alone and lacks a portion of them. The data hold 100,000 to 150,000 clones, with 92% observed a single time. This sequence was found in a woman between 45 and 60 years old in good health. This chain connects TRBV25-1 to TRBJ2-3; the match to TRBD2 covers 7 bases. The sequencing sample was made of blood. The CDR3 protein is CASSWTSSTDTQYF. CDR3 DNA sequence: TGTGCCAGCAGTTGGACTAGTAGCACAGATACGCAGTATTTT.